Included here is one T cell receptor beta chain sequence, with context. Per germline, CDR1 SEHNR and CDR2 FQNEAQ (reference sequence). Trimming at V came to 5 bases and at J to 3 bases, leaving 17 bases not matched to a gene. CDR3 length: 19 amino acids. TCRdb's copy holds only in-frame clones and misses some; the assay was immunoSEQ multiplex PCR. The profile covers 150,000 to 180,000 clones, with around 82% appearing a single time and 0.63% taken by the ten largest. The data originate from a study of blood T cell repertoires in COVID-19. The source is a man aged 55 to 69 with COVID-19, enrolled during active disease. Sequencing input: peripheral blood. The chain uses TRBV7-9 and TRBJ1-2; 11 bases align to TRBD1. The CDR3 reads CASSANPSTGTGGYYGYTF. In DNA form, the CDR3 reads TGTGCCAGCAGCGCCAACCCCTCAACCGGGACAGGGGGTTACTATGGCTACACCTTC.